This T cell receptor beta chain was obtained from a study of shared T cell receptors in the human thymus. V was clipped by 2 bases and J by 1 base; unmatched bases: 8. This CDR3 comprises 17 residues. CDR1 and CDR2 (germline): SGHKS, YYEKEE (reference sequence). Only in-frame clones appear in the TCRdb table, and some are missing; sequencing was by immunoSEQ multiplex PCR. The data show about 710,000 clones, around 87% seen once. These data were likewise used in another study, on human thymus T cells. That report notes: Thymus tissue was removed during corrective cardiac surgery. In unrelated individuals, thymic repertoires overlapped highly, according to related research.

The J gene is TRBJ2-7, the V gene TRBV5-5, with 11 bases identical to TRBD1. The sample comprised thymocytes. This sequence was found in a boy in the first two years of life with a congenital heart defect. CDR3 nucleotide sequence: TGTGCCAGCAGCTTCATCCGAGGACAGGGGGCATCCTACGAGCAGTACTTC. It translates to CASSFIRGQGASYEQYF. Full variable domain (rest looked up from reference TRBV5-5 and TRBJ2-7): DAGVTQSPTHLIKTRGQQVTLRCSPISGHKSVSWYQQVLGQGPQFIFQYYEKEERGRGNFPDRFSARQFPNYSSELNVNALLLGDSALYLCASSFIRGQGASYEQYFGPGTRLTVT.